This TCR beta chain derives from a study of blood T cell repertoires in COVID-19. Study summary: Specimens from acute and convalescent COVID-19 originated in the United States, Italy and Spain. The cDNA or gDNA used as material had been derived from T cells, B-cell-depleted T cells, or PBMCs.

Per the study methods: Quantification of nucleated cells was approximated via reference gene primer amplification. The repertoire was sequenced with immunoSEQ multiplex PCR; TCRdb's copy has only in-frame clones and lacks some. That table furnishes V, J and clone size, whereas the DNA furnished D and trimming. The sample has about 220,000 clones; roughly 81% are singletons. This TCR was sampled from a man aged 50 to 59 who had recovered from COVID-19. The sequencing sample was made of peripheral blood.

This CDR3 is CASSFGTGSYEQYF. DNA for the CDR3: TGTGCCAGCAGCTTCGGGACAGGGTCCTACGAGCAGTACTTC. The chain links TRBV13 to TRBJ2-7; 9 nucleotides align to TRBD1. Losses at the gene ends were 3 bases for V and 1 base for J; bases not matched to a gene: 1. Germline V gene lookup returns CDR1 PRHDT and CDR2 FYEKMQ (reference sequence). This CDR3 comprises 14 residues.